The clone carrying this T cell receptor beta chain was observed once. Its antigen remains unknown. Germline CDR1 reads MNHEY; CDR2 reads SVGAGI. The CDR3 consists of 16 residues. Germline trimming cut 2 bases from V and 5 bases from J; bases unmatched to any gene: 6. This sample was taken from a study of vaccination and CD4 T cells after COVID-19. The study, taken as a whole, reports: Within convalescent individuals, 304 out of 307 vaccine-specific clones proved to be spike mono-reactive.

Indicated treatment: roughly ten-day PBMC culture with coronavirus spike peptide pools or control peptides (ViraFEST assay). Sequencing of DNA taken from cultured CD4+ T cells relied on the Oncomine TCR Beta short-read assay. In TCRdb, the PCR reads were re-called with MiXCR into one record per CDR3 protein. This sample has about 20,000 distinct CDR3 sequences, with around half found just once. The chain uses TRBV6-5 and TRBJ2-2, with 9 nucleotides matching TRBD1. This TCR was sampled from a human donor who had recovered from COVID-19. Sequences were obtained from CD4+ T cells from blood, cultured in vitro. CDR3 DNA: TGTGCCAGCAGTTACGAGGGGACAGGGAGGACCGGGGAGCTGTTTTTT. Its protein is CASSYEGTGRTGELFF.